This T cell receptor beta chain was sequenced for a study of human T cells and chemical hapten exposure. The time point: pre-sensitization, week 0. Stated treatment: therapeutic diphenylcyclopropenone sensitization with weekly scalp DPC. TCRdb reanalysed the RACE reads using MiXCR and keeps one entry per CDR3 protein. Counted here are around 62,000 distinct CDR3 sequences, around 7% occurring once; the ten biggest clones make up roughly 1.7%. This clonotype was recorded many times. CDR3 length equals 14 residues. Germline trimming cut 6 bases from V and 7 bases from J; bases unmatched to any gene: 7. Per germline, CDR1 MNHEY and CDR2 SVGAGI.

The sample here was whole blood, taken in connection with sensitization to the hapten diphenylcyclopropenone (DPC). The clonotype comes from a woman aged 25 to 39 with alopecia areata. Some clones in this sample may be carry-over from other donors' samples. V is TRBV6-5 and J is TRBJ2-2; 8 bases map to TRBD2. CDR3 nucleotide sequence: TGTGCCAGCAGGGGCGGGGGGACCTTCGGGGAGCTGTTTTTT. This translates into CASRGGGTFGELFF.